Shown below are 24 T cell receptor beta chains from a single sample sequenced in a study of siplizumab effects on memory and regulatory T cells. TCRdb keeps only in-frame clones here, not all; method: immunoSEQ multiplex PCR. The sample holds 100,000 or so clones, roughly 91% seen once. Input material: CD4+ T cells sorted from blood. Receptor source: a human donor in good health.

V and J are TRBV19 and TRBJ2-7; 8 bases are a match to TRBD1. This CDR3 has 14 residues. The V gene end was trimmed by 3 bases and the J gene end by 3 bases; junction bases not matched to a gene: 4. Germline assignment: CDR1 LNHDA and CDR2 SQIVND (reference sequence). CDR3 amino acids: CASSISRGLYEQYF. The CDR3 DNA sequence: TGTGCCAGTAGTATCTCCAGGGGGCTCTACGAGCAGTACTTC.

The rearrangement links TRBV11-3 to TRBJ2-7; D not certain. The germline V gene encodes CDR1 SGHNT and CDR2 YENEEA. CDR3 length equals 10 residues. The V gene lost 8 bases and the J gene lost 5 bases, with 7 bases spanning the gap. The CDR3 here is CASAADEQYF. In DNA, the CDR3 is TGTGCCAGCGCCGCGGACGAGCAGTACTTC.

The V gene is TRBV6-6, the J gene TRBJ1-1, with TRBD1 matching over 9 bases. V dropped 6 bases and J dropped 3; count of bases not matched to a gene: 8. Germline CDR1 MNHNY, CDR2 SVGAGI (reference sequence). This CDR3 contains 15 residues. CDR3 in DNA: TGTGCCAGCAGAACTCGACAGGGGGGATACACTGAAGCTTTCTTT. Translating it yields CASRTRQGGYTEAFF.

This chain connects TRBV7-6 to TRBJ2-3, with no clear D. Trimming removed 5 bases from V and 0 bases from J, with 9 bases in between. Germline CDR1 SGHVS, CDR2 FNYEAQ. CDR3 length: 14 residues. The CDR3, as DNA: TGTGCCAGCAGCAGAAAGACTAGCACAGATACGCAGTATTTT. It yields the protein CASSRKTSTDTQYF.

This chain joins TRBV9 and TRBJ2-7, with D possibly called TRBD1 or TRBD2 (6 bases each). V was clipped by 7 bases and J by 1 base, with 15 bases between them. This CDR3 region has 14 residues. CDR1 is SGDLS and CDR2 is YYNGEE in the germline V gene. The CDR3 DNA reads TGTGCCAGCGGGGACGGGGGCCGTTCCTACGAGCAGTACTTC. This translates into CASGDGGRSYEQYF.

This chain connects TRBV7-3 to TRBJ2-3; TRBD2 matches at 10 bases. Germline CDR1 and CDR2: SGHTA and FQGTGA. There are 14 residues in the CDR3. V was pared by 5 bases and J by 4 bases, with 3 bases of the junction left unmatched. The CDR3 DNA is TGTGCCAGCAGCCGAAGCGGGAGGGCAGATACGCAGTATTTT. This sequence encodes CASSRSGRADTQYF.

V is TRBV5-1 and J is TRBJ2-7, with D possibly being TRBD2 (5 bases). This CDR3 spans 15 amino acids. V was cut by 4 bases and J by 0 bases, with 14 bases left in between. CDR1 SGHRS and CDR2 YFSETQ come from the germline V gene. The CDR3 DNA reads TGCGCCAGCAGCCCCAACCCCGGGGACTCCTACGAGCAGTACTTC. This codes for CASSPNPGDSYEQYF.

The CDR3 reads CASSSPQETQYF. Written as DNA, the CDR3 is TGTGCCAGCAGCTCCCCCCAAGAGACCCAGTACTTC. V is TRBV7-9 and J is TRBJ2-5, with unresolved D. Trimming took 4 bases from V and 1 from J, leaving 4 bases between them. The CDR3 sequence is 12 residues long. Germline V gene sequence: CDR1 SEHNR, CDR2 FQNEAQ (reference sequence).

V gene TRBV30 combines with J gene TRBJ1-5; D may be TRBD1 (6 bases). CDR3 length: 13 residues. Trimming removed 3 bases at V and 4 bases at J, with 10 bases between. From germline, CDR1 is GTSNPN and CDR2 SVGIG (reference sequence). CDR3 nucleotide sequence: TGTGCCTGGAGCAAGGGGGGAAATCAGCCCCAGCATTTT. The encoded protein is CAWSKGGNQPQHF.

The chain uses TRBV6-5 and TRBJ2-5; possible D gene TRBD1, 6 bases. This CDR3 has 14 amino acids. CDR1 is MNHEY, CDR2 SVGAGI, per germline. Trimming shortened V by 7 bases and J by 1 base, and 13 bases separated the two germline ends. The CDR3 nucleotides read TGTGCCAGCAAACCTACAGGGACCCAAGAGACCCAGTACTTC. Its protein product is CASKPTGTQETQYF.

J is TRBJ2-3 and V is TRBV19; TRBD2 agrees at 7 bases. The CDR3 has 14 residues. J lost 0 bases, V lost 10 bases, and 7 bases had no gene match. CDR1 is LNHDA and CDR2 is SQIVND in the germline V gene (reference sequence). Here the CDR3 reads CATRIAGSTDTQYF. DNA for the CDR3: TGTGCCACCAGGATAGCGGGTAGCACAGATACGCAGTATTTT. Filled out from reference TRBV19 and TRBJ2-3, the complete variable domain reads DGGITQSPKYLFRKEGQNVTLSCEQNLNHDAMYWYRQDPGQGLRLIYYSQIVNDFQKGDIAEGYSVSREKKESFPLTVTSAQKNPTAFYLCATRIAGSTDTQYFGPGTRLTVL.

The V gene is TRBV9, the J gene TRBJ2-7; D is possibly TRBD2 (5 bases). CDR3 length: 15 residues. Germline V gene data show CDR1 as SGDLS and CDR2 as YYNGEE. Trimming took off 3 bases at V and 2 bases at J, with 15 bases between the two ends. The chain's CDR3 is CASSAPSAGAYEQYF. DNA of the CDR3: TGTGCCAGCAGCGCGCCCTCAGCCGGGGCCTACGAGCAGTACTTC.

The V gene is TRBV5-1, the J gene TRBJ1-2, with D perhaps matching TRBD1 (5 bases). Trimming pared 0 bases from V and 7 bases from J, leaving 16 bases between. This CDR3 has 15 residues. The germline gives CDR1 SGHRS, CDR2 YFSETQ. The CDR3 region has the DNA TGCGCCAGCAGCTTGGAACCCAAGGGGTCGGGTGGCTACACCTTC. Residues: CASSLEPKGSGGYTF.

The chain carries TRBV6-1 and TRBJ2-6; 7 bases match TRBD1. V lost 6 bases, J lost 1 base, and 3 bases stayed unmatched. CDR1 is MNHNS and CDR2 is SASEGT in the germline V gene. The length of the CDR3 is 15 residues. CDR3 residues: CASSTGVSGANVLTF. Here the CDR3 DNA reads TGTGCCAGCAGCACAGGGGTATCTGGGGCCAACGTCCTGACTTTC.

The V and J genes are TRBV5-4 and TRBJ1-2; no clear D. Germline V gene data show CDR1 as SGHNT and CDR2 as YYREEE (reference sequence). Trimming pared 0 bases from V and 7 bases from J, leaving 16 bases between. CDR3 length: 15 amino acids. CDR3 protein: CASSLVAGLVRGYTF. The DNA for the CDR3 is TGTGCCAGCAGCTTGGTGGCAGGATTAGTACGTGGCTACACCTTC.

The chain joins TRBV10-2 to TRBJ1-3; D unresolved. The CDR3 loop spans 14 amino acids. Germline-derived CDR1 and CDR2 are WSHSY and SAAADI. Trimming took 4 bases from V and 4 from J, leaving 11 bases between them. The CDR3 here is CASSGVTAGNTIYF. The CDR3 bases are TGCGCCAGCAGTGGTGTAACAGCAGGAAACACCATATATTTT.

This clone showed up just once. This chain uses TRBV10-3 with TRBJ2-7; 8 bases map to TRBD1. V lost 5 bases, J lost 4 bases, and 4 bases stayed unmatched. This CDR3 is built from 13 residues. Germline V gene data show CDR1 as ENHRY and CDR2 as SYGVKD. In DNA form, the CDR3 reads TGTGCCATCAGTCGACAGGGGTTGTACGAGCAGTACTTC. Residues: CAISRQGLYEQYF.

This clone was seen a few times. The CDR3 loop is CASSPLQGAGETQYF. In DNA form, the CDR3 reads TGCGCCAGCAGCCCCCTACAGGGGGCTGGGGAGACCCAGTACTTC. The gene calls are TRBV4-1 and TRBJ2-5; 9 positions match TRBD1. Germline lookup yields CDR1 MGHRA and CDR2 YSYEKL. V shed 4 bases, J shed 5 bases, and the junction held 8 bases outside the gene matches. The CDR3 runs 15 residues.

The chain links TRBV10-1 to TRBJ2-2; D is perhaps TRBD2 (6 bases). The CDR3 is 15 amino acids. Germline loops: CDR1 WNHNN, CDR2 SYGVQD (reference sequence). V gave up 10 bases and J gave up 5 bases, with 20 bases separating them. The DNA of the CDR3 is TGCGCCACCCCGGGAAGGACTAAGTCAACCGGGGAGCTGTTTTTT. Amino acids: CATPGRTKSTGELFF.

The rearrangement links TRBV5-4 to TRBJ1-1; a weak D match, TRBD1 (6 bases). V was pared by 2 bases and J by 0 bases, with 11 bases between. Germline CDR1 is SGHNT and CDR2 is YYREEE (reference sequence). This CDR3 is 15 amino acids long. The CDR3, as DNA: TGTGCCAGCAGCTTTCCCGGGGGCATGAACACTGAAGCTTTCTTT. Translated: CASSFPGGMNTEAFF.

V and J are TRBV4-3 and TRBJ2-7, with D maybe TRBD2 (6 bases). The V end lost 1 base, the J end lost 3 bases, and 25 bases lay between the germline ends. In germline, CDR1 is LGHNA, CDR2 YSLEER. The CDR3 is 19 amino acids. Here the CDR3 DNA reads TGCGCCAGCAGCCAAGGAGGTCTATGGGAGGCTAGCGCGAACTACGAGCAGTACTTC. This translates into CASSQGGLWEASANYEQYF.

The chain has TRBV14 and TRBJ1-3, with 7 bases matching TRBD1. V lost 1 base to trimming and J lost 5 bases; unmatched junction nucleotides: 8. The CDR3 runs to 16 residues. Germline V CDR1 and CDR2: SGHDN, FVKESK. CDR3 bases: TGTGCCAGCAGCCAAGCCAACAGGGGAAATAGAAACACCATATATTTT. Residues: CASSQANRGNRNTIYF.

The V call is TRBV29-1, the J call TRBJ2-4; no firm D call. The V end lost 2 bases, the J end lost 7 bases, and 15 bases lay between the germline ends. The CDR3 covers 14 residues. From germline, CDR1 is SQVTM and CDR2 ANQGSEA. CDR3 protein: CSVELAGSPNIQYF. Written as DNA, the CDR3 is TGCAGCGTTGAATTGGCAGGTAGTCCTAACATTCAGTACTTC.

This sequence joins TRBV4-1 and TRBJ2-3; D is possibly TRBD1 (5 bases). This CDR3 has 15 amino acids. Germline-derived CDR1 and CDR2 are MGHRA and YSYEKL. The ends were cut back, 0 bases at V and 4 bases at J, with 11 bases in the middle. The DNA of the CDR3 is TGCGCCAGCAGCCAAGAGGTCGACAGTGCAGATACGCAGTATTTT. Translating gives CASSQEVDSADTQYF.